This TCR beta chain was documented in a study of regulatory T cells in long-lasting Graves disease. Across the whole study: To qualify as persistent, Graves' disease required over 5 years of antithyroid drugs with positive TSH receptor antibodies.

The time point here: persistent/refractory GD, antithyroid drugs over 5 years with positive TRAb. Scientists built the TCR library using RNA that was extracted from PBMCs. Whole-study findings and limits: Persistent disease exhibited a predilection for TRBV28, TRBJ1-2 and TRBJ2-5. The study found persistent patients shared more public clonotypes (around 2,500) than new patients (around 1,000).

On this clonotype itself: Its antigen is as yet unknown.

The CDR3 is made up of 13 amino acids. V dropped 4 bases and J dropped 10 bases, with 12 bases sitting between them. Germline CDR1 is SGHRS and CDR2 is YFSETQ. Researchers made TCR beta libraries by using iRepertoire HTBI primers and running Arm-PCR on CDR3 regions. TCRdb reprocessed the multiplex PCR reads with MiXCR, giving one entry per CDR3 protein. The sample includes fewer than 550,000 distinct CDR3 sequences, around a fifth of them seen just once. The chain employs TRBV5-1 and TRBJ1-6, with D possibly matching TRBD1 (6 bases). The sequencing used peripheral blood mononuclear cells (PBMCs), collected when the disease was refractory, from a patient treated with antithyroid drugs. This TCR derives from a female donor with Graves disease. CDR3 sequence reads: CASSAGQQSPLHF. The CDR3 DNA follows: TGCGCCAGCAGCGCCGGACAGCAATCACCCCTCCACTTT.